The clone carrying this T cell receptor (beta chain) was seen more than once but under ten times. The antigen remains unidentified. The CDR3 is made up of 16 amino acids. After removal of 4 bases from V and 5 bases from J, the junction contained 7 bases not matched to a gene. Per germline, CDR1 MNHNS and CDR2 SASEGT. The sample comes from a study of cytomegalovirus exposure and HLA in healthy donors. The study ran its PCR with 60 Vbeta and 13 Jbeta primers. Sequencing was performed with immunoSEQ multiplex PCR; in TCRdb, only in-frame clones are kept and a portion is missing. The sample includes tens of thousands of clones, under 85% of them seen just once. Study conclusions and caveats: Some V segments (TRBV6-2 and TRBV6-3 among them) were excluded as indistinguishable.

The sample was PBMCs. The chain couples TRBV6-1 to TRBJ2-5, with 13 bases aligning to TRBD2. This clonotype originated in a woman younger than 45 in good health and CMV-seronegative. The CDR3 sequence: CASSVEGLAGKETQYF. DNA for the CDR3: TGTGCCAGCAGTGTGGAGGGACTAGCGGGGAAGGAGACCCAGTACTTC.